A single sample gave rise to the 23 T cell receptor beta chains below, sequenced in a study of identical twins. MiXCR, run by TCRdb on the 5' RACE reads, gives a single entry per CDR3 protein. The data hold hundreds of thousands of distinct CDR3 sequences, with roughly an eighth observed a single time. The data also belong to a second study, concerning yellow fever vaccine responses in identical twins.

The sample taken for sequencing was CD8+ T cells sorted from blood. The receptors here all came from a woman aged 18-29 years in good health.

The chain links TRBV4-1 to TRBJ1-6; 9 nucleotides line up with TRBD1. The CDR3 sequence is 16 residues long. Per germline, CDR1 MGHRA and CDR2 YSYEKL. V shed 6 bases and J 5 bases; nucleotides not matched to a gene: 8. CDR3 residues: CASRAGTGSHNSPLHF. The CDR3, as DNA: TGCGCCAGCAGGGCCGGGACAGGGTCCCATAATTCACCCCTCCACTTT.

This clonotype was seen a few times. V usage is TRBV28 and J usage is TRBJ2-2; 12 positions match TRBD1. CDR3 length: 16 amino acids. J was trimmed by 5 bases and V by 6 bases; bases with no gene match: 7. Looked up from germline, CDR1 is MDHEN and CDR2 is SYDVKM. CDR3 DNA: TGTGCCAGCAGCTTGGGACAGGGGGCGTATACCGGGGAGCTGTTTTTT. Translated: CASSLGQGAYTGELFF.

This chain uses TRBV28 with TRBJ2-1; D not certain. V lost 5 bases to trimming and J lost 9 bases, with 17 bases between them. The CDR3 loop spans 14 amino acids. Germline loops: CDR1 MDHEN, CDR2 SYDVKM. The CDR3 DNA sequence: TGTGCCAGCAGTCCCCTAGTCTGGTCGGGTGAGCAGTTCTTC. Translation: CASSPLVWSGEQFF.

The rearrangement uses TRBV4-1 and TRBJ1-1; D uncertain. From germline, CDR1 is MGHRA and CDR2 YSYEKL. The CDR3 covers 14 residues. V was cut by 6 bases and J by 4 bases, with 15 bases left in between. The CDR3 reads CASSTNRVGTEAFF. Written as DNA, the CDR3 is TGCGCCAGCAGTACCAATCGGGTCGGCACTGAAGCTTTCTTT.

This clonotype came up a few times. The rearrangement joins TRBV7-3 to TRBJ2-1; TRBD1 matches 11 bases. Germline trimming cut 2 bases from V and 2 bases from J; bases unmatched to any gene: 8. The CDR3 has 18 amino acids. Germline V gives CDR1 SGHTA, CDR2 FQGTGA. The CDR3 is CASSLGGQGALTYNEQFF. CDR3 in DNA: TGTGCCAGCAGCTTAGGAGGACAGGGGGCTCTCACCTACAATGAGCAGTTCTTC. Looking up the rest from reference TRBV7-3 and TRBJ2-1 gives the full variable domain: GAGVSQTPSNKVTEKGKYVELRCDPISGHTALYWYRQSLGQGPEFLIYFQGTGAADDSGLPNDRFFAVRPEGSVSTLKIQRTERGDSAVYLCASSLGGQGALTYNEQFFGPGTRLTVL.

This clonotype was seen at least ten times. This chain uses TRBV5-1 with TRBJ1-1, with D tentatively TRBD1 (6 bases). Germline CDR1 reads SGHRS; CDR2 reads YFSETQ. Trimming took 3 bases from V and 3 from J, leaving 12 bases between them. The CDR3 sequence is 14 residues long. The CDR3 spells CASSSQGTDTEAFF. The CDR3 DNA sequence: TGCGCCAGCAGCTCACAGGGTACCGACACTGAAGCTTTCTTT.

The V and J genes are TRBV5-1 and TRBJ2-2, with D unresolved. CDR1 SGHRS and CDR2 YFSETQ come from the germline V gene. Trimming cost V 2 bases and J 4 bases, with 9 bases left between them. The CDR3 totals 14 residues. For the CDR3, the DNA is TGCGCCAGCAGCTTTGGGTGGGGCACCGGGGAGCTGTTTTTT. It yields the protein CASSFGWGTGELFF.

The chain uses TRBV6-5 and TRBJ2-6; the D is unclear. The V end was cut by 1 base, the J end by 0 bases, with 4 bases between. The CDR3 spans 15 residues. The germline gives CDR1 MNHEY, CDR2 SVGAGI. The CDR3: CASSYWVSGANVLTF. The CDR3 DNA sequence: TGTGCCAGCAGTTACTGGGTCTCTGGGGCCAACGTCCTGACTTTC.

A few counts support this clonotype. This rearrangement joins TRBV27 to TRBJ2-7, with 11 bases matching TRBD2. The germline V gene encodes CDR1 MNHEY and CDR2 SMNVEV (reference sequence). The trim removed 0 bases at V and 3 bases at J, leaving 4 bases unmatched. The CDR3 has 16 amino acids. CDR3 in DNA: TGTGCCAGCAGTTTATCCGGACTAGCGGGTAGCTACGAGCAGTACGTC. Residues: CASSLSGLAGSYEQYV.

The chain employs TRBV7-9 and TRBJ2-1; unclear D gene. The germline V gene encodes CDR1 SEHNR and CDR2 FQNEAQ (reference sequence). The CDR3 is made up of 12 amino acids. Between the trimmed V and J ends, which lost 8 bases and 8 bases, there was a span of 13 bases. The CDR3 sequence is CASDDVPDEQFF. CDR3 DNA: TGTGCCAGCGACGATGTCCCAGATGAGCAGTTCTTC.

The CDR3 loop reads CAISGAGVANTGELFF. As DNA, the CDR3 is TGTGCCATCAGTGGAGCAGGGGTAGCGAACACCGGGGAGCTGTTTTTT. The rearrangement links TRBV10-3 to TRBJ2-2, with TRBD1 as a possible D gene (6 bases). This CDR3 comprises 16 residues. The ends were cut back, 4 bases at V and 0 bases at J, with 12 bases in the middle. CDR1 and CDR2 (germline): ENHRY, SYGVKD.

The chain joins TRBV6-6 to TRBJ2-4; no definite D call. Germline V lookup: CDR1 MNHNY, CDR2 SVGAGI (reference sequence). This CDR3 comprises 12 residues. Trimming shortened V by 8 bases and J by 2 bases, and 7 bases separated the two germline ends. The CDR3 DNA reads as TGTGCCAGCGCATGGACCAAAAACATTCAGTACTTC. Its translation: CASAWTKNIQYF.

This sequence joins TRBV20-1 and TRBJ2-7; tentatively, D is TRBD2 (7 bases). The length of the CDR3 is 14 residues. V was clipped by 1 base and J by 2 bases, with 12 bases between them. The germline V gene encodes CDR1 DFQATT and CDR2 SNEGSKA (reference sequence). The CDR3 loop is CSARGQRDTYEQYF. CDR3 in DNA: TGCAGTGCTAGAGGTCAGCGGGACACCTACGAGCAGTACTTC.

This clonotype has only a few counts. The V gene is TRBV5-1, the J gene TRBJ2-1; TRBD2 agrees at 11 bases. V dropped 5 bases and J dropped 0; count of bases not matched to a gene: 10. CDR1 is SGHRS, CDR2 YFSETQ, per germline. The CDR3 totals 18 residues. The CDR3, as DNA: TGCGCCAGCAGTCCCCGGACTAGCGGGCCTGCCTCCTACAATGAGCAGTTCTTC. Translating gives CASSPRTSGPASYNEQFF.

This clonotype was counted ten times or more. The chain links TRBV12-3 or TRBV12-4 to TRBJ1-4, with D possibly being TRBD1 (6 bases). The CDR3 is made up of 15 amino acids. Trimming took 2 bases from V and 3 from J, leaving 10 bases between them. The CDR3: CASSLWGQSNEKLFF. The CDR3 coding sequence is TGTGCCAGCAGTTTATGGGGGCAATCTAATGAAAAACTGTTTTTT.

The DNA for the CDR3 is TGTGCCAGCAGCCCGAGTGGGGTCGCCGTTTACGAGCAGTACGTC. It yields the protein CASSPSGVAVYEQYV. The chain joins TRBV3-1 to TRBJ2-7; no firm D call. The V gene lost 4 bases and the J gene lost 4 bases, with 17 bases spanning the gap. The CDR3 totals 15 residues. Germline lookup yields CDR1 LGHDT and CDR2 YNNKEL (reference sequence).

This clonotype has a handful of counts. The V gene is TRBV7-8, the J gene TRBJ2-2, with 11 bases aligning to TRBD2. V dropped 5 bases and J dropped 4; count of bases not matched to a gene: 12. CDR3 length: 18 amino acids. The germline gives CDR1 SGHVS, CDR2 FQNEAQ. CDR3 residues: CASSPPRVLAGVTGELFF. The CDR3 bases are TGTGCCAGCAGCCCCCCGCGGGTACTAGCGGGAGTCACCGGGGAGCTGTTTTTT.

The V and J genes are TRBV7-6 and TRBJ2-2; D is ambiguous. Germline V gene lookup returns CDR1 SGHVS and CDR2 FNYEAQ. Trimming left V 2 bases short and J 3 bases short, with 13 bases between. CDR3 length: 16 residues. Here the CDR3 reads CASSLNKVDYTGELFF. The CDR3 coding sequence is TGTGCCAGCAGCTTAAATAAGGTGGATTACACCGGGGAGCTGTTTTTT.

The chain couples TRBV6-2 or TRBV6-3 to TRBJ1-4; D possibly corresponds to TRBD1 (5 bases). The CDR3 is made up of 14 amino acids. The germline V gene encodes CDR1 MNHEY and CDR2 SVGEGT. The V end was cut by 8 bases, the J end by 8 bases, with 18 bases between. CDR3 DNA sequence: TGTGCCAGCCGTGCCCCGGGGGTTGAGGAAAAACTGTTTTTT. Protein: CASRAPGVEEKLFF.

This clonotype has a count of ten or more. This chain joins TRBV20-1 and TRBJ2-7, with unresolved D. The germline CDR1 and CDR2 sequences are DFQATT and SNEGSKA (reference sequence). V was shortened by 2 bases and J by 6 bases, with 11 bases between the two germline ends. This CDR3 is 12 amino acids long. The CDR3 loop is CSARYPGSEQYV. CDR3 sequence (DNA): TGCAGTGCTAGATATCCCGGCTCCGAGCAGTACGTC.

This clonotype was seen only a few times. This chain joins TRBV7-8 and TRBJ2-1; D perhaps matches TRBD1 (7 bases). Germline assignment: CDR1 SGHVS and CDR2 FQNEAQ. This CDR3 region has 16 residues. Trimming shortened V by 4 bases and J by 7 bases, and 20 bases separated the two germline ends. The CDR3 sequence: CASSSQGGDGWNEQFF. CDR3 in DNA: TGTGCCAGCAGCTCCCAGGGGGGCGATGGGTGGAATGAGCAGTTCTTC.

This clonotype occurred a few times. The CDR3 DNA is TGTGCCAGCAGCTCAATCCGAGGGACTGAAGCTTTCTTT. It encodes CASSSIRGTEAFF. The rearrangement links TRBV7-9 to TRBJ1-1, with D uncertain. The CDR3 has 13 residues. The V and J ends lost 4 bases and 5 bases respectively, with 11 bases between them. Germline V gives CDR1 SEHNR, CDR2 FQNEAQ (reference sequence).

This clonotype was found many times. V is TRBV29-1 and J is TRBJ2-1; tentative D call: TRBD2 (5 bases). The CDR3 consists of 15 residues. Trimming took off 1 base at V and 0 bases at J, with 10 bases between the two ends. Germline CDR1 and CDR2: SQVTM and ANQGSEA. The CDR3 here is CSVEASTSSYNEQFF. The CDR3 DNA follows: TGCAGCGTTGAAGCGTCTACTAGCTCCTACAATGAGCAGTTCTTC.